The sample holds one count of the clone carrying this T cell receptor beta chain. In the authors' methods: Amplification with reference gene primers provided the estimates of nucleated cell counts. Method: immunoSEQ multiplex PCR; TCRdb's copy keeps in-frame clones and lacks some. V and J calls and clone size come straight from that table; D and trimming were deduced from the DNA. The sample consists of 70,000 to 95,000 clones, about 82% of them appearing once. The data originate from a study of blood T cell repertoires in COVID-19. About the research overall: In each case, the material was cDNA or gDNA derived from T cells, B-cell-depleted T cells, or PBMCs.

The V gene end was trimmed by 10 bases and the J gene end by 4 bases; junction bases not matched to a gene: 13. Germline V CDR1 and CDR2: KGHDR, SFDVKD. The CDR3 extends over 15 amino acids. The receptor's source is a woman aged 70-85 years with active or convalescent COVID-19. The chain uses TRBV24-1 and TRBJ2-3, with 7 bases aligning to TRBD1. The sample taken for sequencing was peripheral blood. The CDR3 nucleotides are TGTGCCACAGCATCTACAGGGGCCCCCCCAGATACGCAGTATTTT. It yields the protein CATASTGAPPDTQYF.